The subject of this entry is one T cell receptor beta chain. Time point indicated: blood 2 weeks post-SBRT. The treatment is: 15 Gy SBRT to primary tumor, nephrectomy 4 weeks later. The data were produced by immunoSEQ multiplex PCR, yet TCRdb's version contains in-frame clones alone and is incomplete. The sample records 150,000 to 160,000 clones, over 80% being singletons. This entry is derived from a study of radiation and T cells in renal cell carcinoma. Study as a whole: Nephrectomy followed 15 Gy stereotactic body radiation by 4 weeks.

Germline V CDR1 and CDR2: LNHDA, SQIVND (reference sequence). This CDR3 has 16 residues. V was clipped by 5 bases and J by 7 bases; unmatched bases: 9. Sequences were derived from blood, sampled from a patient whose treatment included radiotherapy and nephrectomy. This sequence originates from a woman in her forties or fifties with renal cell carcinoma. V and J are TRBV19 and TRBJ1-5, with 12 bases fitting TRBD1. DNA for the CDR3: TGTGCCAGTAGTCCTTGGGGACAGGGGGCCAACCAGCCCCAGCATTTT. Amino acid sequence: CASSPWGQGANQPQHF.